A selection of T cell receptor beta chains follows, all from one sample in a study of Ad26.COV2.S vaccination and SARS-CoV-2 variants. Some clones are missing from TCRdb's copy, which holds only in-frame ones; the method was immunoSEQ multiplex PCR. The sample holds 440,000 or so clones, less than 95% seen once. Material: peripheral blood, obtained in a trial of Ad26.COV2.S vaccine versus placebo. The receptors were gathered from a person between 18 and 65 years old who received the Ad26.COV2.S COVID-19 vaccine or a placebo. Each CDR3 is given with its conserved first and last residue. Each record gives: clone size, D gene, J gene, V gene, CDR3 protein, CDR3 DNA. A D gene is named only where the DNA matches it firmly. Only part of the rows carry a size: once, few, many, or a class if the clone is expanded.

clone_size: .; d_call: .; j_call: TRBJ2-3; v_call: TRBV19; cdr3_aa: CATTGARTDTQYF; cdr3_nt: TGTGCCACCACGGGGGCTAGGACAGATACGCAGTATTTT
clone_size: .; d_call: TRBD2; j_call: TRBJ2-5; v_call: TRBV3-1/TRBV3-2; cdr3_aa: CASSHTGTSGSFGGETQYF; cdr3_nt: TGTGCCAGCAGCCATACCGGGACTAGCGGGAGTTTTGGGGGAGAGACCCAGTACTTC
clone_size: .; d_call: .; j_call: TRBJ2-7; v_call: TRBV4-2; cdr3_aa: CASSIRRAYEQYF; cdr3_nt: TGTGCCAGCAGCATCCGCAGGGCGTACGAGCAGTACTTC
clone_size: .; d_call: .; j_call: TRBJ1-4; v_call: TRBV30; cdr3_aa: CAWRYGQGPGEKLFF; cdr3_nt: TGTGCCTGGAGGTATGGACAAGGGCCAGGGGAAAAACTGTTTTTT
clone_size: .; d_call: .; j_call: TRBJ2-5; v_call: TRBV24-1; cdr3_aa: CATSDSRGPRQETQYF; cdr3_nt: TGTGCCACCAGTGATTCCCGGGGCCCCCGCCAAGAGACCCAGTACTTC
clone_size: once; d_call: TRBD1; j_call: TRBJ1-4; v_call: TRBV29-1; cdr3_aa: CSVADDRGALGKLFF; cdr3_nt: TGCAGCGTGGCGGATGACAGGGGGGCGTTGGGGAAACTGTTTTTT
clone_size: .; d_call: .; j_call: TRBJ2-7; v_call: TRBV7-2; cdr3_aa: CASSPPDSKEQYF; cdr3_nt: TGTGCCAGCAGTCCTCCGGACAGTAAAGAGCAGTACTTC
clone_size: .; d_call: TRBD2; j_call: TRBJ2-7; v_call: TRBV5-6; cdr3_aa: CASRLTSGAYEQYF; cdr3_nt: TGTGCCAGCAGGTTGACTAGCGGGGCGTACGAGCAGTACTTC
clone_size: .; d_call: TRBD2; j_call: TRBJ2-7; v_call: TRBV27; cdr3_aa: CASRLAGVQGEQYF; cdr3_nt: TGTGCCAGCAGGCTAGCGGGAGTTCAAGGCGAGCAGTACTTC
clone_size: .; d_call: TRBD2; j_call: TRBJ2-5; v_call: TRBV14; cdr3_aa: CASSGTSVKTQYF; cdr3_nt: TGTGCCAGCAGCGGCACTAGCGTTAAGACCCAGTACTTC
clone_size: .; d_call: TRBD1; j_call: TRBJ2-7; v_call: TRBV19; cdr3_aa: CASSSGQGGYEQYF; cdr3_nt: TGTGCCAGTAGTTCGGGACAGGGAGGCTACGAGCAGTACTTC
clone_size: .; d_call: .; j_call: TRBJ2-7; v_call: TRBV16; cdr3_aa: CASSQSRSGVLGEQYF; cdr3_nt: TGTGCCAGCAGCCAATCTCGGTCGGGAGTGTTAGGCGAGCAGTACTTC
clone_size: .; d_call: .; j_call: TRBJ2-7; v_call: TRBV11-3; cdr3_aa: CASSMEGYEQYF; cdr3_nt: TGTGCCAGCAGTATGGAGGGGTACGAGCAGTACTTC
clone_size: .; d_call: TRBD1; j_call: TRBJ2-7; v_call: TRBV20-1; cdr3_aa: CSAGQGYEQYF; cdr3_nt: TGCAGTGCGGGACAGGGCTACGAGCAGTACTTC
clone_size: .; d_call: .; j_call: TRBJ1-1; v_call: TRBV5-4; cdr3_aa: CASSPEPYRTGTEAFF; cdr3_nt: TGTGCCAGCAGCCCGGAACCTTACAGGACTGGCACTGAAGCTTTCTTT
clone_size: .; d_call: .; j_call: TRBJ2-5; v_call: TRBV5-1; cdr3_aa: CASSFTNQETQYF; cdr3_nt: TGCGCCAGCAGCTTTACGAACCAAGAGACCCAGTACTTC
clone_size: .; d_call: .; j_call: TRBJ1-1; v_call: TRBV4-1; cdr3_aa: CASSLTSNTEAFF; cdr3_nt: TGCGCCAGCAGCCTTACCTCGAACACTGAAGCTTTCTTT
clone_size: .; d_call: .; j_call: TRBJ2-5; v_call: TRBV6-6; cdr3_aa: CASSYPGGVETQYF; cdr3_nt: TGTGCCAGCAGTTACCCAGGCGGGGTCGAGACCCAGTACTTC
clone_size: once; d_call: TRBD1; j_call: TRBJ2-2; v_call: TRBV20-1; cdr3_aa: CSASGIRTGDTNTGELFF; cdr3_nt: TGCAGTGCTAGTGGGATCCGGACAGGGGATACGAACACCGGGGAGCTGTTTTTT
clone_size: .; d_call: .; j_call: TRBJ1-1; v_call: TRBV29-1; cdr3_aa: CSARRDTEAFF; cdr3_nt: TGCAGCGCCCGAAGGGACACTGAAGCTTTCTTT
clone_size: .; d_call: .; j_call: TRBJ2-4; v_call: TRBV5-6; cdr3_aa: CASSLKSQGAKNIQYF; cdr3_nt: TGTGCCAGCAGCTTGAAGTCCCAGGGAGCCAAAAACATTCAGTACTTC
clone_size: .; d_call: TRBD1; j_call: TRBJ2-7; v_call: TRBV5-6; cdr3_aa: CASSLEGQSYEQYF; cdr3_nt: TGTGCCAGCAGCTTGGAGGGACAGAGCTACGAGCAGTACTTC
clone_size: .; d_call: TRBD1; j_call: TRBJ1-2; v_call: TRBV2; cdr3_aa: CASSGQVADGYTF; cdr3_nt: TGTGCCAGCAGCGGACAGGTAGCGGATGGCTACACCTTC
clone_size: .; d_call: .; j_call: TRBJ2-1; v_call: TRBV10-3; cdr3_aa: CAIGGNEQFF; cdr3_nt: TGTGCCATCGGGGGTAATGAGCAGTTCTTC
clone_size: .; d_call: .; j_call: TRBJ2-7; v_call: TRBV29-1; cdr3_aa: CSVCLDSSYEQYF; cdr3_nt: TGCAGCGTTTGCCTGGATAGCTCCTACGAGCAGTACTTC
clone_size: .; d_call: TRBD1; j_call: TRBJ1-2; v_call: TRBV28; cdr3_aa: CASRSPGQGALHGGYTF; cdr3_nt: TGTGCCAGCAGGTCTCCGGGACAGGGGGCACTTCACGGAGGCTACACCTTC
clone_size: .; d_call: TRBD2; j_call: TRBJ2-2; v_call: TRBV7-7; cdr3_aa: CASSASSGRSTGELFF; cdr3_nt: TGTGCCAGCAGCGCCAGCAGCGGGAGGAGCACCGGGGAGCTGTTTTTT
clone_size: .; d_call: TRBD1; j_call: TRBJ1-1; v_call: TRBV7-8; cdr3_aa: CASSNMDRDGNTEAFF; cdr3_nt: TGTGCCAGCAGCAATATGGACAGGGATGGGAACACTGAAGCTTTCTTT
clone_size: .; d_call: TRBD1; j_call: TRBJ2-1; v_call: TRBV24-1; cdr3_aa: CATSDFEGTGYEQFF; cdr3_nt: TGTGCCACCAGTGATTTCGAGGGGACAGGGTATGAGCAGTTCTTC
clone_size: .; d_call: .; j_call: TRBJ1-4; v_call: TRBV5-6; cdr3_aa: CASSSPAAEGEKLFF; cdr3_nt: TGTGCCAGCAGCTCCCCGGCAGCAGAGGGAGAAAAACTGTTTTTT
clone_size: .; d_call: TRBD1; j_call: TRBJ1-1; v_call: TRBV5-1; cdr3_aa: CASSPGTGVMNTEAFF; cdr3_nt: TGCGCCAGCAGCCCCGGGACAGGGGTCATGAACACTGAAGCTTTCTTT
clone_size: few; d_call: .; j_call: TRBJ2-6; v_call: TRBV28; cdr3_aa: CASRSPSGAGANVLTF; cdr3_nt: TGTGCCAGCAGGAGCCCTTCCGGGGCCGGGGCCAACGTCCTGACTTTC
clone_size: .; d_call: .; j_call: TRBJ2-7; v_call: TRBV14; cdr3_aa: CASSPGVGAGYEQYF; cdr3_nt: TGTGCCAGCAGCCCCGGAGTGGGGGCAGGCTACGAGCAGTACTTC
clone_size: .; d_call: .; j_call: TRBJ2-5; v_call: TRBV20-1; cdr3_aa: CSAAPGPRQYF; cdr3_nt: TGCAGTGCCGCCCCAGGTCCCAGGCAGTACTTC
clone_size: .; d_call: .; j_call: TRBJ2-3; v_call: TRBV25-1; cdr3_aa: CASSEPGTDTQYF; cdr3_nt: TGTGCCAGCAGTGAACCAGGGACAGATACGCAGTATTTT
clone_size: few; d_call: TRBD2; j_call: TRBJ2-5; v_call: TRBV7-9; cdr3_aa: CASSLATSGRGGQETQYF; cdr3_nt: TGTGCCAGCAGCTTAGCAACTAGCGGGAGAGGGGGGCAAGAGACCCAGTACTTC
clone_size: .; d_call: TRBD2; j_call: TRBJ2-3; v_call: TRBV7-3; cdr3_aa: CASSPWTSGKSDTQYF; cdr3_nt: TGTGCCAGCAGCCCGTGGACTAGCGGGAAGTCAGATACGCAGTATTTT
clone_size: .; d_call: TRBD1; j_call: TRBJ1-4; v_call: TRBV28; cdr3_aa: CASSYGTGVTNEKLFF; cdr3_nt: TGTGCCAGCAGTTACGGTACAGGGGTGACTAATGAAAAACTGTTTTTT
clone_size: once; d_call: .; j_call: TRBJ2-6; v_call: TRBV7-9; cdr3_aa: CASSSRSDSSGANVLTF; cdr3_nt: TGTGCCAGCAGCTCCAGATCCGACTCATCTGGGGCCAACGTCCTGACTTTC
clone_size: .; d_call: .; j_call: TRBJ1-6; v_call: TRBV6-5; cdr3_aa: CASTPRDYNSPLHF; cdr3_nt: TGTGCCAGCACCCCCAGGGATTATAATTCACCCCTCCACTTT